The T cell receptor (beta chain) described here comes from a study of breast tumors, draining lymph nodes, adjacent tissues. TCRdb called the multiplex PCR reads again in MiXCR, with one record for every CDR3 protein. The sample gives some 130,000 distinct CDR3 sequences, less than 25% of which show up once; around 2.2% is in the top ten. Axillary draining lymph nodes of breast cancer patients supplied the node samples. This clonotype was counted only a few times. Trimming took 0 bases from V and 6 from J; bases not matched to a gene: 5. The length of the CDR3 is 15 residues. Germline-derived CDR1 and CDR2 are LGHDT and YNNKEL (reference sequence).

This TCR derives from a female donor with breast cancer. Some clones in this sample may be carry-over from other donors' samples. V is TRBV3-1 and J is TRBJ2-1; 7 bases fit TRBD2. The sample consisted of axillary lymph node tissue. CDR3 DNA sequence: TGTGCCAGCAGCCAAGAAATACTAGCGATCAATGAGCAGTTCTTC. Translating it yields CASSQEILAINEQFF.